Each of the 3 T cell receptor beta chains below was sequenced from the same sample in a study of T cells in Graves' hyperthyroidism and ophthalmopathy. Authors of the study amplified TCR beta CDR3 regions from RNA transcripts. With the HTBI primer set, the TCR CDR3 went through a first round of RT-PCR. TCRdb reprocessed the multiplex PCR reads via MiXCR and lists one record per CDR3 protein. The sample includes about 340,000 distinct CDR3 sequences, about 20% seen only once; the top ten take less than 65%. Sequencing was carried out using blood. Receptors were obtained from a woman aged 50 to 60 with Graves' hyperthyroidism.

This clonotype has at least ten counts. The chain carries TRBV13 and TRBJ1-1; a possible D gene is TRBD1 (6 bases). Germline V lookup: CDR1 PRHDT, CDR2 FYEKMQ (reference sequence). The germline V and J ends were trimmed by 5 bases and 0 bases, with 13 bases remaining between them. This CDR3 is built from 15 residues. CDR3 DNA: TGTGCCAGCAGCATTCGGACAGCTATGAACACTGAAGCTTTCTTT. Translation gives CASSIRTAMNTEAFF. The full variable domain, in which reference TRBV13 and TRBJ1-1 provide the parts outside the CDR3, is AAGVIQSPRHLIKEKRETATLKCYPIPRHDTVYWYQQGPGQDPQFLISFYEKMQSDKGSIPDRFSAQQFSDYHSELNMSSLELGDSALYFCASSIRTAMNTEAFFGQGTRLTVV.

The V call is TRBV30, the J call TRBJ2-4; 7 bases fit TRBD1. CDR3 length: 14 residues. V trimming: 3 bases; J trimming: 0 bases; junction bases outside the gene matches: 2. Germline V gene data show CDR1 as GTSNPN and CDR2 as SVGIG (reference sequence). As DNA, the CDR3 is TGTGCCTGGAGACGACAGGGAGCCAAAAACATTCAGTACTTC. Its protein product is CAWRRQGAKNIQYF. Supplemented by reference TRBV30 and TRBJ2-4, the full variable domain reads SQTIHQWPATLVQPVGSPLSLECTVEGTSNPNLYWYRQAAGRGLQLLFYSVGIGQISSEVPQNLSASRPQDRQFILSSKKLLLSDSGFYLCAWRRQGAKNIQYFGAGTRLSVL.

The chain combines TRBV9 with TRBJ2-5, with 9 bases aligning to TRBD2. The CDR3 has 17 residues. V shed 0 bases and J 4 bases; nucleotides not matched to a gene: 10. The germline CDR1 and CDR2 sequences are SGDLS and YYNGEE. The CDR3 sequence: CASSVGSQRGAGETQYF. The CDR3 nucleotides read TGTGCCAGCAGCGTAGGTTCTCAGCGGGGGGCTGGAGAGACCCAGTACTTC. Based on the CDR3 plus reference TRBV9 and TRBJ2-5, the full variable domain is DSGVTQTPKHLITATGQRVTLRCSPRSGDLSVYWYQQSLDQGLQFLIQYYNGEERAKGNILERFSAQQFPDLHSELNLSSLELGDSALYFCASSVGSQRGAGETQYFGPGTRLLVL.